This T cell receptor beta chain was found in a study of vaccination effects on CD4 cells after COVID-19. Turning to the study itself: Participants each got two BNT162b2 or mRNA-1273 vaccine doses.

This clone was found once. The target antigen is unknown. The data were produced by immunoSEQ multiplex PCR, yet TCRdb's version contains in-frame clones alone and is incomplete. Among 70,000 or so clones listed, around 77% were seen once. Study-level findings and limits: Among infection- and vaccine-induced clones, marked clonal contraction occurred late after vaccination.

Scientists isolated CD4+ T cells after a roughly nine-day culture period ended. CDR3 length: 15 amino acids. The ends were cut back, 0 bases at V and 0 bases at J, with 8 bases in the middle. Germline CDR1 reads MNHNY; CDR2 reads SVGAGI (reference sequence). The V and J genes are TRBV6-6 and TRBJ2-5; tentative D call: TRBD1 (6 bases). The specimen was CD4+ T cells from PBMCs cultured without peptide, collected before COVID-19 vaccination. This sequence was found in a human donor who received a COVID-19 vaccine. CDR3 in amino acids: CASSYSGQYQETQYF. The CDR3 DNA sequence: TGTGCCAGCAGTTACTCTGGACAGTACCAAGAGACCCAGTACTTC.